This T cell receptor beta chain derives from a study of T cell responses to AZD1222 COVID-19 vaccine. General study findings and limits: Most donors were white British, females outnumbered males, and clonal diversity was possibly underestimated.

Worth noting for this clone: The antigen remains unidentified.

This CDR3 comprises 15 residues. V gave up 0 bases and J gave up 3 bases; unmatched junction bases: 3. Germline V lookup: CDR1 WNHNN, CDR2 SYGVQD (reference sequence). Using immunoSEQ multiplex PCR, the repertoire was profiled, and TCRdb retains in-frame clones only, with some absent. The repertoire holds approximately 180,000 clones, with around 90% as singletons. The sequences come from peripheral blood, collected 28 days after the second dose of the MenACWY control vaccine. This receptor was identified in an adult who received the MenACWY meningococcal vaccine as a control. This sequence joins TRBV10-1 and TRBJ1-1; 8 bases fit TRBD1. CDR3 in amino acids: CASSESPTGDTEAFF. The DNA of the CDR3 is TGCGCCAGCAGTGAGTCGCCGACAGGGGACACTGAAGCTTTCTTT.